The entry below describes one T cell receptor (beta chain). No antigen is known for it. These data are taken from a study of cytotoxic CD8 clonotypes in ibrutinib-treated CLL. Study-level findings and limits: On treatment, the uncommon public clonotypes contracted or remained stable.

Some clones are missing from TCRdb's copy, which holds only in-frame ones; the method was immunoSEQ multiplex PCR. The sample yields roughly 300,000 clones, less than 85% seen once. CDR3 length: 13 residues. The sequencing used PBMCs, collected at disease progression, from a patient treated with ibrutinib. The V gene is TRBV21-1, the J gene TRBJ2-1; TRBD1 was called by the table and not checked on the DNA. TRBV21-1 is noted as a pseudogene. This sequence originates from a human donor with chronic lymphocytic leukemia. Written as DNA, the CDR3 is TGTGCCAGCAGCAAAGGACAGTACAATGAGCAGTTCTTC. It codes for CASSKGQYNEQFF.